Below are 20 T cell receptor beta chains sequenced from a single sample in a study of radiotherapy plus CTLA-4 blockade in lung cancer. Sequenced by immunoSEQ multiplex PCR; TCRdb stores in-frame clones only, minus some. This sample has 30,000 to 40,000 clones; over 70% occur once, and the top ten carry approximately 14%. The starting material was peripheral blood, obtained from a patient treated with radiotherapy plus ipilimumab. These receptors came from a human donor with non-small cell lung cancer that progressed on radiotherapy plus ipilimumab.

The J gene is TRBJ1-2, the V gene TRBV7-2; a weak D match, TRBD1 (5 bases). Germline V gives CDR1 SGHTA, CDR2 FQGNSA. Trimming took off 3 bases at V and 5 bases at J, with 16 bases between the two ends. CDR3 length equals 15 residues. CDR3 sequence (DNA): TGTGCCAGCAGCTTGTGGGACGGAGGGACTTATGGCTACACCTTC. Residues: CASSLWDGGTYGYTF.

This clone showed up just a few times. V usage is TRBV7-3 and J usage is TRBJ2-7; 8 bases fit TRBD2. Trimming at V came to 0 bases and at J to 3 bases, leaving 4 bases not matched to a gene. Germline assignment: CDR1 SGHTA and CDR2 FQGTGA. The CDR3 sequence is 15 residues long. CDR3 sequence (DNA): TGTGCCAGCAGCTTAACGCCAGCGGGGGACTACGAGCAGTACTTC. Translated: CASSLTPAGDYEQYF.

The V call is TRBV5-6, the J call TRBJ1-2; TRBD1 might be the D (6 bases). Germline CDR1 reads SGHDT; CDR2 reads YYEEEE. The CDR3 spans 15 residues. Trimming left V 4 bases short and J 4 bases short, with 17 bases between. The CDR3 spells CASSPPQGRVYGYTF. In nucleotides, the CDR3 is TGTGCCAGCAGCCCACCACAGGGAAGGGTCTATGGCTACACCTTC.

The gene calls are TRBV28 and TRBJ2-5, with 10 bases matching TRBD1. After removal of 6 bases from V and 2 bases from J, the junction contained 15 bases not matched to a gene. Germline assignment: CDR1 MDHEN and CDR2 SYDVKM. The CDR3 is 18 residues long. CDR3 amino acids: CASSLDRDRGLVQETQYF. Written as DNA, the CDR3 is TGTGCCAGCAGCCTAGACCGGGACAGGGGACTAGTTCAAGAGACCCAGTACTTC.

V usage is TRBV7-6 and J usage is TRBJ2-2; D may be TRBD1 or TRBD2 (5 bases each). The CDR3 contains 15 residues. Trimming left V 5 bases short and J 3 bases short, with 13 bases between. The germline gives CDR1 SGHVS, CDR2 FNYEAQ. CDR3 protein: CASSPGTVYTGELFF. The CDR3 DNA sequence: TGTGCCAGCAGCCCCGGGACCGTTTACACCGGGGAGCTGTTTTTT.

The chain is built from TRBV27 and TRBJ2-7, with D unresolved. The CDR3 sequence is 14 residues long. Trimming removed 6 bases from V and 0 bases from J, with 12 bases in between. CDR1 and CDR2 (germline): MNHEY, SMNVEV (reference sequence). CDR3 sequence (DNA): TGTGCCAGCAGCGTTACAGAGAGCTCCTACGAGCAGTACTTC. Translating it yields CASSVTESSYEQYF.

V and J are TRBV10-3 and TRBJ2-1, with TRBD2 matching over 8 bases. The germline gives CDR1 ENHRY, CDR2 SYGVKD. CDR3 length: 15 amino acids. V trimming: 10 bases; J trimming: 0 bases; junction bases outside the gene matches: 8. CDR3 in amino acids: CATNSGTDSYNEQFF. The CDR3 DNA follows: TGTGCCACTAATAGCGGGACTGACTCCTACAATGAGCAGTTCTTC.

CDR3 sequence: CASSLDPGLGYGYTF. CDR3 nucleotides: TGTGCCAGCAGCTTAGATCCAGGGTTGGGCTATGGCTACACCTTC. This chain joins TRBV7-2 and TRBJ1-2, with D perhaps TRBD1 (5 bases). Germline V lookup: CDR1 SGHTA, CDR2 FQGNSA. This CDR3 has 15 residues. Trimming shortened V by 1 base and J by 4 bases, and 13 bases separated the two germline ends.

This clone is categorized as medium-sized. This chain connects TRBV14 to TRBJ2-7; no clear D. The length of the CDR3 is 13 residues. The V gene lost 4 bases and the J gene lost 1 base, with 8 bases spanning the gap. CDR1 and CDR2 from the germline V gene are SGHDN and FVKESK. CDR3 region: CASSPRPSYEQYF. The CDR3 DNA sequence: TGTGCCAGCAGCCCACGTCCTTCCTACGAGCAGTACTTC.

V gene TRBV2 combines with J gene TRBJ1-4; 11 bases align to TRBD1. Germline CDR1 is SNHLY and CDR2 is FYNNEI. The CDR3 loop spans 12 amino acids. V lost 11 bases to trimming and J lost 7 bases; unmatched junction nucleotides: 3. In DNA, the CDR3 is TGTGCCTCCGGGACAGGGGGTGAAAAACTGTTTTTT. It translates to CASGTGGEKLFF. The complete variable domain, with remaining parts taken from reference TRBV2 and TRBJ1-4, reads EPEVTQTPSHQVTQMGQEVILRCVPISNHLYFYWYRQILGQKVEFLVSFYNNEISEKSEIFDDQFSVERPDGSNFTLKIRSTKLEDSAMYFCASGTGGEKLFFGSGTQLSVL.

The chain carries TRBV11-2 and TRBJ2-3; D is unclear. The CDR3 covers 13 residues. The germline V gene encodes CDR1 SGHAT and CDR2 FQNNGV. V lost 0 bases, J lost 3 bases, and 4 bases lay in between. The CDR3 DNA follows: TGTGCCAGCAGCTTAGACAGGACAGATACGCAGTATTTT. This encodes CASSLDRTDTQYF.

The chain employs TRBV7-6 and TRBJ2-1; 11 nucleotides line up with TRBD2. Trimming took 5 bases from V and 4 from J; bases not matched to a gene: 7. CDR1 is SGHVS and CDR2 is FNYEAQ in the germline V gene. The CDR3 is 16 residues long. The CDR3 here is CASSPRLAGLYNEQFF. CDR3 sequence (DNA): TGTGCCAGCAGCCCGCGACTAGCGGGGTTATACAATGAGCAGTTCTTC.

The chain is built from TRBV9 and TRBJ1-2; TRBD1 aligns across 8 bases. This CDR3 has 13 residues. CDR1 is SGDLS, CDR2 YYNGEE, per germline. V dropped 4 bases and J dropped 4; count of bases not matched to a gene: 3. The CDR3 sequence is CASSFGTGYGYTF. The CDR3 DNA is TGTGCCAGCAGCTTCGGGACAGGCTATGGCTACACCTTC.

CDR3 residues: CASRQGWIGGSEAFF. The DNA of the CDR3 is TGTGCCAGCAGACAGGGTTGGATCGGAGGGTCTGAAGCTTTCTTT. The chain couples TRBV28 to TRBJ1-1; possibly TRBD1 for D (6 bases). The germline V gene encodes CDR1 MDHEN and CDR2 SYDVKM. With 6 bases removed from V and 6 bases from J, the gap between germline ends came to 20 bases. This CDR3 has 15 amino acids.

The chain has TRBV2 and TRBJ2-1; 8 bases line up with TRBD2. Per germline, CDR1 SNHLY and CDR2 FYNNEI. The CDR3 extends over 14 amino acids. V trimming: 7 bases; J trimming: 0 bases; junction bases outside the gene matches: 2. CDR3: CASTREGSYNEQFF. The CDR3 DNA reads as TGTGCCAGCACACGGGAGGGCTCCTACAATGAGCAGTTCTTC.

This chain connects TRBV7-8 to TRBJ1-5; D might be TRBD1 (6 bases). The CDR3 is 14 residues long. Trimming pared 3 bases from V and 3 bases from J, leaving 9 bases between. Germline assignment: CDR1 SGHVS and CDR2 FQNEAQ. CDR3 bases: TGTGCCAGCAGCTTTCGGGACATCAATCAGCCCCAGCATTTT. Translation gives CASSFRDINQPQHF. The variable domain in full, completed from reference TRBV7-8 and TRBJ1-5, reads GAGVSQSPRYKVAKRGQDVALRCDPISGHVSLFWYQQALGQGPEFLTYFQNEAQLDKSGLPSDRFFAERPEGSVSTLKIQRTQQEDSAVYLCASSFRDINQPQHFGDGTRLSIL.

This chain joins TRBV9 and TRBJ1-6; tentative D call: TRBD1 (6 bases). The CDR3 spans 14 residues. The V and J ends lost 3 bases and 10 bases respectively, with 14 bases between them. From germline, CDR1 is SGDLS and CDR2 YYNGEE. The CDR3 region is CASSEGGQRSPLHF. The CDR3 bases are TGTGCCAGCAGCGAAGGGGGGCAAAGATCACCCCTCCACTTT.

CDR3 region: CASSYSQGVNTEAFF. The CDR3 DNA is TGTGCCAGCAGTTATTCACAGGGGGTGAACACTGAAGCTTTCTTT. The chain couples TRBV6-5 to TRBJ1-1, with 8 bases identical to TRBD1. CDR3 length: 15 amino acids. V gave up 3 bases and J gave up 0 bases; unmatched junction bases: 3. Looked up from germline, CDR1 is MNHEY and CDR2 is SVGAGI.

V and J are TRBV5-1 and TRBJ1-6, with TRBD1 matching 11 bases. The CDR3 runs to 19 residues. CDR1 is SGHRS and CDR2 is YFSETQ in the germline V gene. The ends lost 0 bases at V and 9 bases at J; junction bases unmatched: 14. CDR3 loop: CASSLAAGQGELTPSPLHF. For the CDR3, the DNA is TGCGCCAGCAGCTTGGCCGCGGGACAGGGGGAATTAACACCTTCACCCCTCCACTTT.

This rearrangement joins TRBV4-1 to TRBJ2-7; no clear D. The CDR3 consists of 15 residues. The germline V and J ends were trimmed by 2 bases and 1 base, with 12 bases remaining between them. Germline V gives CDR1 MGHRA, CDR2 YSYEKL. This chain's CDR3 is CASSQTQHFSYEQYF. The CDR3 coding sequence is TGCGCCAGCAGCCAAACTCAACACTTTTCCTACGAGCAGTACTTC.